This record covers a single T cell receptor (beta chain). Its antigen has not been determined. Base quality data are lacking; no much larger clone is found one base away. This record comes from a study of T cell responses to AZD1222 COVID-19 vaccine (dated by TCRdb to the early 2020s). Describing the broader study: Because spike-specific TCR depth and breadth did not differ between the two schedules, AZD1222 recipients who got a second dose at roughly 4 weeks were pooled with those who got a second dose at roughly 12 weeks. A total of about 230 trial participants underwent TCR sequencing, of whom approximately 210 received two doses of AZD1222 and some 26 received two doses of the MenACWY control vaccine. Trial participants were enrolled by age into 18-55, 56-69 and 70-plus year subgroups, with 148, 28 and 57 TCR-sequenced participants respectively.

The CDR3 spans 13 residues, from the cysteine through the phenylalanine. Only CDR3 DNA is held: 39 bases, read in frame from base 1. CDR1 and CDR2, looked up from the germline V gene, are MNHEY and SVGAGI. Between the V and J ends, shortened by 8 bases and 1 base respectively, the junction contains 11 bases. The intended sense of this specimen's time point label: baseline before first vaccination. Vaccinee samples came from UK trials COV001 and COV002, including a single-blind randomized controlled phase 2/3 trial of AZD1222 (ChAdOx1 nCoV-19) in healthy adults. Trial participant PBMC samples were collected at day 0 and day 28 after the second dose for TCRbeta chain sequencing. The full study reports these points: Vaccine-associated CD4 TCRs spanned the whole spike protein, with dominant responses in regions 160-218 and 743-854. No day 14 peak-response samples were available, so repertoires were characterized only after the peak T cell response. Nearly half of unique spike-specific TCRs reportedly recognized epitopes outside regions mutated in the B.1.351 and B.1.1.7 variants. Participants were mostly white British and included more females than males, and it was suggested by the authors that clonal diversity may have been underestimated. After two AZD1222 doses, both the breadth and the depth of spike-specific TCRs were significantly higher than at day 0 and than in MenACWY recipients. In the small 56-69-year group, the increase in depth fell short of significance, most likely because of low power. Only 5 to 7 AZD1222 recipients were SARS-CoV-2 seropositive at baseline, limiting conclusions about previously exposed vaccinees.

The CDR3 regions of human TCRbeta chains were analyzed by immunosequencing. The paper's data handling went like this. Repertoire TCRs were matched against a reference library of SARS-CoV-2-specific TCRs generated with the MIRA antigen-specificity platform. Breadth was defined as the fraction of unique TCRs that were SARS-CoV-2-associated, and depth was defined as the fraction of total T cells that were SARS-CoV-2-associated. Using the MIRA data, each spike-specific TCR was mapped to the spike region that the TCR reacts to and placed in a CD4 or CD8 class. Log10-transformed breadth and depth values were compared by one-way ANOVA with Sidak's multiple comparisons tests. TCRdb holds this immuneACCESS table with in-frame rearrangements only. Some clones are missing; in checked studies, unresolved V genes explain under half, and the rest has no known cause. D and trimming come from the DNA, and the V and J calls and clone size come from that table. The sample has approximately 84,000 clones on record, about nine tenths of them singletons. The ten biggest clones cover less than 2.5% of the sample.

The receptor chain draws on TRBV6-5 and TRBJ1-1; no confident D gene assignment can be made. The sequences come from peripheral blood, collected on day 0 of AZD1222 vaccination. This sequence was found in an adult in good health. The CDR3 protein is CASGYDSNTEAFF. The DNA sequence reads TGTGCCAGCGGCTATGACTCGAACACTGAAGCTTTCTTT.